This T cell receptor beta chain was retrieved from a study of beta chain features in type 1 diabetes. About the study: Healthy donors and patients showed comparable age, gender and cell yields.

Overall study findings and caveats: It was possible that PCR favored shorter templates, equally so in patients and controls. Across all four CD4+ subsets, people with type 1 diabetes showed modestly shorter TCRB CDR3s.

Expressed TCRB transcripts were sequenced because the entire RNA isolate underwent reverse transcription. Profiled with immunoSEQ multiplex PCR; TCRdb holds only in-frame clones, not every one. The sample lists about 150,000 clones; under 9.5% were seen once. This clone was counted ten times or more. Its antigen is not known. The CDR3 sequence is 14 residues long. CDR1 and CDR2 from the germline V gene are SGHRS and YFSETQ. The ends were cut back, 1 base at V and 1 base at J, with 8 bases in the middle. CD45RO/CCR7/CD25/CD127/CD95/CD27 staining was used to isolate CD4+ naive, central memory, regulatory and stem cell-like memory cells by sorting.

The sequenced sample was central memory CD4+ T cells from blood. This sequence joins TRBV5-1 and TRBJ2-5; perhaps TRBD2 as D (5 bases). This receptor was identified in a young man in good health. CDR3 DNA: TGCGCCAGCAGCTTGATCGCGGGCCAAGAGACCCAGTACTTC. Its protein product is CASSLIAGQETQYF. Combining the CDR3 with reference TRBV5-1 and TRBJ2-5 gives the whole variable domain KAGVTQTPRYLIKTRGQQVTLSCSPISGHRSVSWYQQTPGQGLQFLFEYFSETQRNKGNFPGRFSGRQFSNSRSEMNVSTLELGDSALYLCASSLIAGQETQYFGPGTRLLVL.